This T cell receptor beta chain was identified in a study of tumor-infiltrating lymphocytes in primary liver carcinoma. Trimming removed 4 bases at V and 5 bases at J, with 12 bases between. The CDR3 loop spans 14 amino acids. Germline CDR1 is LGHDT and CDR2 is YNNKEL (reference sequence). Researchers generated TCR beta cDNA from about 460 ng of total RNA, relying on a constant-region primer. Three-round nested multiplex PCR performed with slightly modified ARM-PCR produced the TCR beta libraries. Investigators reported that the first two PCR rounds, at around 10 cycles each, used TRBV1-TRBV30 forward primers with a C-beta reverse primer. TCRdb used MiXCR to reprocess the multiplex PCR reads, holding one entry per CDR3 protein. There are under 200,000 distinct CDR3 sequences in the sample; around four fifths occur only once, and around 18% lies in the top ten. Joint extraction of RNA and DNA used roughly 20-33 mg of bulk tissue that was unsorted.

This receptor was obtained from a middle-aged man with primary liver carcinoma and hepatitis B virus infection. What was sequenced was tumor tissue from primary liver carcinoma. The rearrangement joins TRBV3-1 to TRBJ2-1; unclear D gene. The CDR3 sequence: CASSRFAADNEQFF. The CDR3 DNA is TGTGCCAGCAGCCGGTTTGCAGCTGACAATGAGCAGTTCTTC.